This T cell receptor (beta chain) was sequenced for a study of cytomegalovirus exposure and HLA in healthy donors. The study, taken as a whole, reports: Among immune exposure information, only CMV serostatus was available.

13 Jbeta primers and 60 Vbeta primers were used for the PCR. This table comes from immunoSEQ multiplex PCR, and its TCRdb copy is limited to in-frame clones, with some not included. The sample has some 200,000 clones, approximately 9.5% seen once; the top ten hold 1% to 1.5%. Comment on this clone: Its antigen remains unidentified.

This clonotype was sampled from a woman under 40 in good health and CMV-seropositive. The sequenced material came from PBMCs.

CDR3 in amino acids: CASSFGQNQGNEQFF. In DNA, the CDR3 is TGTGCCAGCAGTTTTGGACAGAATCAAGGCAATGAGCAGTTCTTC. The chain carries TRBV27 and TRBJ2-1, with D perhaps TRBD1 (6 bases). From germline, CDR1 is MNHEY and CDR2 SMNVEV (reference sequence). The CDR3 is 15 amino acids. V lost 3 bases, J lost 6 bases, and 15 bases lay in between.